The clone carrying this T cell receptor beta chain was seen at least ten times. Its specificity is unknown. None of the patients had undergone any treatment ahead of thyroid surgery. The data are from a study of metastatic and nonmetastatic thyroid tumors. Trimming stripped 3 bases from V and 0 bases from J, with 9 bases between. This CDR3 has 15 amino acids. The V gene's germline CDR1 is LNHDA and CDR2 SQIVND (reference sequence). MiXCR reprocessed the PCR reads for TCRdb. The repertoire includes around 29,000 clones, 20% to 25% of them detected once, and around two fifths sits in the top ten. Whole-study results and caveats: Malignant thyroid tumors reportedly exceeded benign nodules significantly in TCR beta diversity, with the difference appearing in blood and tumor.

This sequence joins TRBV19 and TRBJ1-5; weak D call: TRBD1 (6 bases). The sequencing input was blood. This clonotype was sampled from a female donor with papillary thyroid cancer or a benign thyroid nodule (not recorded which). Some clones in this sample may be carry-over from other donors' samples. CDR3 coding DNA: TGTGCCAGTAGTATCAACAGGGATAGCAATCAGCCCCAGCATTTT. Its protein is CASSINRDSNQPQHF.